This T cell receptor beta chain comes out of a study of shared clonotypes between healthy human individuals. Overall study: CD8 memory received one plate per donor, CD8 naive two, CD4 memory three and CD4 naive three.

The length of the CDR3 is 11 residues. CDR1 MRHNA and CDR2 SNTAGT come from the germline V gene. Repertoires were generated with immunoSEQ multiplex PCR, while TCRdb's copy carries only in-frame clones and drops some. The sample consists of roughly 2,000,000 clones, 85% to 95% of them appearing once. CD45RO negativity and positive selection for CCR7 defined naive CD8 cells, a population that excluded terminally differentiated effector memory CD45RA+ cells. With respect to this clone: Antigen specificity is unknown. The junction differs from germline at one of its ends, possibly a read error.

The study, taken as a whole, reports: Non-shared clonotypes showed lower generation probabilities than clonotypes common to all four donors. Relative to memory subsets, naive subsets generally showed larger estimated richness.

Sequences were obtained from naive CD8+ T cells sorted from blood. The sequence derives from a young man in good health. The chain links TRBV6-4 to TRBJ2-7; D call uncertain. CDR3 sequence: CASSDSGKPPF. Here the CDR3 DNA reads TGTGCCAGCAGTGACTCGGGGAAGCCGCCCTTC.